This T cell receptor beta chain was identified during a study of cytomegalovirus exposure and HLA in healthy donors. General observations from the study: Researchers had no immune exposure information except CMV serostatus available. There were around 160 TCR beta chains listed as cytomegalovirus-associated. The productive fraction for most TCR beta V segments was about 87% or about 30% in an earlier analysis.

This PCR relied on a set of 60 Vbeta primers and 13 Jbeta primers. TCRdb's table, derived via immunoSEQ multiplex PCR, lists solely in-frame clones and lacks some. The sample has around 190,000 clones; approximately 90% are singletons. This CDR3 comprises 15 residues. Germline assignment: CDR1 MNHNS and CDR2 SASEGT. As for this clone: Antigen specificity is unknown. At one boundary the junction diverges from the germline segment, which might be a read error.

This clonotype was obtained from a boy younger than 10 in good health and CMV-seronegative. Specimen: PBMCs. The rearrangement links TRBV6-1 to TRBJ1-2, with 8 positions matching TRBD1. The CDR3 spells CACRDRPRGGYGYTF. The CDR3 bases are TGTGCCTGCAGGGACAGGCCCCGGGGGGGCTATGGCTACACCTTC.